This T cell receptor beta chain is drawn from a study of TIL therapy for anti-PD-1-resistant metastatic lung cancer. Study-wide results and limits: Patients were highly selected, enriched for treatment-naive, never-smoker and oncogene-addicted cases.

Details on this clone: Its antigen remains unknown.

The CDR3 sequence is 14 residues long. The germline V gene has CDR1 SNHLY and CDR2 FYNNEI. Deletions cut 8 bases from V and 2 bases from J, with 16 bases between. Sequencing used immunoSEQ v3. The method was immunoSEQ multiplex PCR; TCRdb's version includes in-frame clones alone and lacks a portion of them. This table has around 33,000 clones, around two thirds appearing once. Described time point: pre-treatment sample, taken before nivolumab and TIL therapy. Stage 4 NSCLC adults joined between late 2017 and 2020. The TCR was taken from a woman aged 30-79 years with non-small cell lung cancer. The chain links TRBV2 to TRBJ2-7; D is undetermined. The sequenced sample was blood, obtained at baseline. The CDR3 region has the DNA TGTGCCAGCTCCACCCCCCTTCGGACCTACGAGCAGTACTTC. It yields the protein CASSTPLRTYEQYF.